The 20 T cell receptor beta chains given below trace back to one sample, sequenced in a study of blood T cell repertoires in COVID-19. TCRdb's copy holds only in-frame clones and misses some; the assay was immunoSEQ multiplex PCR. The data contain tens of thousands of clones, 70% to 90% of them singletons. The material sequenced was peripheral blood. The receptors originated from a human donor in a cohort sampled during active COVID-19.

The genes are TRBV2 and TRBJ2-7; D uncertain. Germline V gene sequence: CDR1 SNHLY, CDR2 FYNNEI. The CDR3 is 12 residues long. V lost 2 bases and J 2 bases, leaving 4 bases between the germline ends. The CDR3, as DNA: TGTGCCAGCAGTGAACCCACCTACGAGCAGTACTTC. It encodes CASSEPTYEQYF.

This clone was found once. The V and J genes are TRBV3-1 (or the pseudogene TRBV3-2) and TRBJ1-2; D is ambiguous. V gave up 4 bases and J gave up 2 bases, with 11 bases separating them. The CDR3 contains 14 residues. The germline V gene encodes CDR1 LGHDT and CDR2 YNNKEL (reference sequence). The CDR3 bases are TGTGCCAGCAGCCCCCTGGAGGGAAACTATGGCTACACCTTC. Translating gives CASSPLEGNYGYTF.

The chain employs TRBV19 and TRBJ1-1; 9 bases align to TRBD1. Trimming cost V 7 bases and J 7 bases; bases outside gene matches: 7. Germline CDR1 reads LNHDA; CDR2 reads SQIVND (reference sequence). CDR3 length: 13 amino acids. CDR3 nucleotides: TGTGCCAGTATGGGACAGGGACTATTTGAAGCTTTCTTT. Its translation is CASMGQGLFEAFF.

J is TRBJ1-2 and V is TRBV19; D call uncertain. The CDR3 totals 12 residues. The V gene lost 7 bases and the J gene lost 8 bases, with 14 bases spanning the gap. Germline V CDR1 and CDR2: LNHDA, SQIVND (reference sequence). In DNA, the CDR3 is TGTGCCAGTACTGAGGACTATGGCGGCTACACCTTC. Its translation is CASTEDYGGYTF.

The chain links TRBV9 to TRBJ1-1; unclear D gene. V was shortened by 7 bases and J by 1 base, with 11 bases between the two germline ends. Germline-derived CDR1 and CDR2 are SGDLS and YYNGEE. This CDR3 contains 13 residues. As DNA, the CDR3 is TGTGCCAGCGGAGCGGGATCGAACACTGAAGCTTTCTTT. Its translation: CASGAGSNTEAFF.

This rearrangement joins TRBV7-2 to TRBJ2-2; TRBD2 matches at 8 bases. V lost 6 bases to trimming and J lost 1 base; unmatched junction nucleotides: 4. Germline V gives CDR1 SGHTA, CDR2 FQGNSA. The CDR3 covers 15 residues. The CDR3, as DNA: TGTGCCAGCAGGGCCAGCGGGGGGAACACCGGGGAGCTGTTTTTT. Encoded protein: CASRASGGNTGELFF.

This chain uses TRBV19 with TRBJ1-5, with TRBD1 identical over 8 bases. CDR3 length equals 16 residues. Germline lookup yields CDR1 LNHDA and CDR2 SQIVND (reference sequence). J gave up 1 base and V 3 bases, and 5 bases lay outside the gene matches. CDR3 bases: TGTGCCAGTAGTATCTTTCAGGGGGCGAGCAATCAGCCCCAGCATTTT. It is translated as CASSIFQGASNQPQHF.

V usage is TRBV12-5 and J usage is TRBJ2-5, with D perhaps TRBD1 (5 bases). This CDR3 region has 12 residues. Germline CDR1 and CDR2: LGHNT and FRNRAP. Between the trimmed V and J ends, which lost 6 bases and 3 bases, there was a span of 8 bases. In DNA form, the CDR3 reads TGTGCTAGTGGATCAGGGAAAGAGACCCAGTACTTC. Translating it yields CASGSGKETQYF.

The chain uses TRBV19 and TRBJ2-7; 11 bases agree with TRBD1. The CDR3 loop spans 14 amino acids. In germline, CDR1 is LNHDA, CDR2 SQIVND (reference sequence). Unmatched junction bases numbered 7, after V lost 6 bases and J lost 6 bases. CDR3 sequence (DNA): TGTGCCAGTAGCTCCGGGACAGGGGGATTCGAGCAGTACTTC. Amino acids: CASSSGTGGFEQYF.

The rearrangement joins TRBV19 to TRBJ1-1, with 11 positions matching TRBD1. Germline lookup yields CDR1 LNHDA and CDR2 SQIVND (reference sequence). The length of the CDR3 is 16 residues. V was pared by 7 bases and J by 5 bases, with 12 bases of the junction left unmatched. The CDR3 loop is CASNPLGQGERTEAFF. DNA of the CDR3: TGTGCCAGTAACCCCCTGGGACAGGGGGAAAGGACTGAAGCTTTCTTT.

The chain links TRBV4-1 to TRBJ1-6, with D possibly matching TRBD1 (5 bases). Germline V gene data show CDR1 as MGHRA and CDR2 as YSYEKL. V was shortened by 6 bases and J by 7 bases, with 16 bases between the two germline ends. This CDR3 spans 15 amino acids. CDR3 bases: TGCGCCAGCAGGCTGGGGGGGTCTCTGAATTCACCCCTCCACTTT. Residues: CASRLGGSLNSPLHF.

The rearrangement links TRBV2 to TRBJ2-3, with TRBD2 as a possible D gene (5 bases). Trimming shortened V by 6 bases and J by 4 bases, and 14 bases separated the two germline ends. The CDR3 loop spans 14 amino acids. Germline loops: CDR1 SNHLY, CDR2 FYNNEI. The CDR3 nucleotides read TGTGCCAGCAGCCCACGGGAAATTGCAGATACGCAGTATTTT. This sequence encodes CASSPREIADTQYF.

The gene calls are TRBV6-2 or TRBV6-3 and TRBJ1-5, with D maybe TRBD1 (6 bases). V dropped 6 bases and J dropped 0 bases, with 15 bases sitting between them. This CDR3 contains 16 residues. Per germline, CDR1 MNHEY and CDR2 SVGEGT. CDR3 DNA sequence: TGTGCCAGCAGCGGGACACAGACTAATAGCAATCAGCCCCAGCATTTT. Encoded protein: CASSGTQTNSNQPQHF.

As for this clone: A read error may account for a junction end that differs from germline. CDR3 sequence: CASTYAATLADTQYF. The CDR3 region has the DNA TGTGCCAGCACTTACGCGGCTACCCTAGCAGATACGCAGTATTTT. V and J are TRBV6-2 or TRBV6-3 and TRBJ2-3; D remains unclear. Germline loops: CDR1 MNHEY, CDR2 SVGEGT. The length of the CDR3 is 15 residues.

The CDR3 DNA follows: TGCGCCAGCAGCTCGGAGCCAACCCACTCTGGAAACACCATATATTTT. Amino acid sequence: CASSSEPTHSGNTIYF. V and J are TRBV5-1 and TRBJ1-3; D is unresolved. Germline CDR1 is SGHRS and CDR2 is YFSETQ. There are 16 residues in the CDR3. Trimming pared 3 bases from V and 0 bases from J, leaving 13 bases between. The full variable domain, its missing parts supplied by reference TRBV5-1 and TRBJ1-3, is KAGVTQTPRYLIKTRGQQVTLSCSPISGHRSVSWYQQTPGQGLQFLFEYFSETQRNKGNFPGRFSGRQFSNSRSEMNVSTLELGDSALYLCASSSEPTHSGNTIYFGEGSWLTVV.

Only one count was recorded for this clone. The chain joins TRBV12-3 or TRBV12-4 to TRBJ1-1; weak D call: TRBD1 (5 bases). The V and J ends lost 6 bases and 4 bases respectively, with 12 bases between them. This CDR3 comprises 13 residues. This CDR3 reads CASSADSFTEAFF. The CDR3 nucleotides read TGTGCCAGCAGCGCAGACAGCTTCACTGAAGCTTTCTTT.

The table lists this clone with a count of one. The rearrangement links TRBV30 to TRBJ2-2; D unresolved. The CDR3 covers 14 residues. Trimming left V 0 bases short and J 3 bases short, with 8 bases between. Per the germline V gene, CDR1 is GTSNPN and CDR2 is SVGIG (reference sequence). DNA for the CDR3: TGTGCCTGGAGTGTACTCCGCGACACCGGGGAGCTGTTTTTT. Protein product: CAWSVLRDTGELFF.

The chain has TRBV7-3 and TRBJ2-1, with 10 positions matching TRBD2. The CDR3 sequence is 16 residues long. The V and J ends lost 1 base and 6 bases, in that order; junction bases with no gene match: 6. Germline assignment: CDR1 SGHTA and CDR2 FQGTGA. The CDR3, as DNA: TGTGCCAGCAGCTTAATCGGTAGCGGGAGGTCCAATGAGCAGTTCTTC. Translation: CASSLIGSGRSNEQFF.

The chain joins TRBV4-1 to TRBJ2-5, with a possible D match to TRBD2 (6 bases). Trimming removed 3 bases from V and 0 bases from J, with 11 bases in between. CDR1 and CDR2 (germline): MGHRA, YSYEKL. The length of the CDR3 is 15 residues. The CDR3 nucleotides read TGCGCCAGCAGCCAGGTGGAGGGGTACCAAGAGACCCAGTACTTC. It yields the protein CASSQVEGYQETQYF.

The DNA of the CDR3 is TGTGCCAGCAGCCGCGGACAGGCGAGGGGCTACACCTTC. Its protein is CASSRGQARGYTF. The V gene is TRBV7-2, the J gene TRBJ1-2, with TRBD1 matching over 7 bases. The CDR3 spans 13 residues. Germline CDR1 is SGHTA and CDR2 is FQGNSA. Trimming cost V 5 bases and J 8 bases; bases outside gene matches: 8.